This TCR beta chain was recorded in a study of blood T cell repertoires in COVID-19. Whole-study context: COVID-19 samples, acute and convalescent, were from the United States, Italy and Spain. T cells, B-cell-depleted T cells, or PBMCs supplied cDNA or gDNA.

Seattle researchers signed up patients amid active infection and tracked them longitudinally. Methods used by the authors: The assay estimated nucleated cells by amplifying reference gene primers. Generated by immunoSEQ multiplex PCR, the TCRdb table keeps only in-frame clones and is missing some. V and J calls and clone size are copied from that table; D and trimming were computed from the DNA. Of about 230,000 clones in the sample, approximately 84% were seen once. The CDR3 extends over 15 amino acids. Germline CDR1 and CDR2: KGHSH and LQKENI. V was clipped by 6 bases and J by 8 bases; unmatched bases: 9.

Sequenced sample: peripheral blood. This receptor was taken from a middle-aged man with COVID-19, enrolled during active disease. The chain uses TRBV18 and TRBJ1-6; 8 bases line up with TRBD1. The DNA of the CDR3 is TGTGCCAGCTCTCAAAGACAGGGGCTAGATTCACCCCTCCACTTT. Translating it yields CASSQRQGLDSPLHF.